This TCR beta chain is drawn from a study of control samples from healthy donors and cancer patients. V lost 0 bases, J lost 4 bases, and 19 bases lay in between. CDR1 MGHRA and CDR2 YSYEKL come from the germline V gene. The CDR3 runs 18 residues. TCRdb's copy holds only in-frame clones and misses some; the assay was immunoSEQ multiplex PCR. The table records over 100,000 clones, 80% to 95% of them present only once. This clone has a single count. This TCR was sampled from a man between 18 and 35 years old in good health. Specimen: blood. V gene TRBV4-1 combines with J gene TRBJ1-5; no firm D call. The CDR3 DNA reads TGCGCCAGCAGCCAAGAGGCTCCCCACGGGCGTCGGAATCAGCCCCAGCATTTT. Residues: CASSQEAPHGRRNQPQHF.